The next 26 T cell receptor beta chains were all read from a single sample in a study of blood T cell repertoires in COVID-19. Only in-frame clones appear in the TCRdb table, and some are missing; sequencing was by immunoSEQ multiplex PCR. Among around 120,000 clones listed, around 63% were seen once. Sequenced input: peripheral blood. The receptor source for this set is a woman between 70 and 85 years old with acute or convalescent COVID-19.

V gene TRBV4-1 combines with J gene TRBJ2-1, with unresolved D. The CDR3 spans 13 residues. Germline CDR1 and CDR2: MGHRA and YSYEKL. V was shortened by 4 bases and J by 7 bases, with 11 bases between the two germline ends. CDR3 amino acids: CASSPPRSNEQFF. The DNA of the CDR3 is TGCGCCAGCAGCCCCCCGCGGAGTAATGAGCAGTTCTTC.

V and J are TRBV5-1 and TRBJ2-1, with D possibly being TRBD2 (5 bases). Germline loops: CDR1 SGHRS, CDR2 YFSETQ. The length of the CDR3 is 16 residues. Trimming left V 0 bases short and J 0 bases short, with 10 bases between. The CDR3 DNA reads TGCGCCAGCAGCTTGGCCGCGGGTAGCTCCTACAATGAGCAGTTCTTC. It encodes CASSLAAGSSYNEQFF.

CDR3 protein: CASSETSLRGRFYGYTF. The CDR3 coding sequence is TGTGCCAGCAGTGAGACCTCCCTCAGGGGACGCTTCTATGGCTACACCTTC. The J gene is TRBJ1-2, the V gene TRBV6-1; D might be TRBD1 (6 bases). Trimming removed 3 bases from V and 4 bases from J, with 21 bases in between. Germline CDR1 MNHNS, CDR2 SASEGT. This CDR3 region has 17 residues.

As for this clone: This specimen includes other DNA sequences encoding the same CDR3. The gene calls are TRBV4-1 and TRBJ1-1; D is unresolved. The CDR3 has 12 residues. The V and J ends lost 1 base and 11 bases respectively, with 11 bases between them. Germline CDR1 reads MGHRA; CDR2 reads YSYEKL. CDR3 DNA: TGCGCCAGCAGCCAAGGAGGCAGAGGGGCTTTCTTT. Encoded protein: CASSQGGRGAFF.

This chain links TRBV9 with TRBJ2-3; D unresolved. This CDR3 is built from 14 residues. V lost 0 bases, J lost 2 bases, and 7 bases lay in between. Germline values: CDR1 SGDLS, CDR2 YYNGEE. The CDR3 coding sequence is TGTGCCAGCAGCGTAGTACAGACCACAGATACGCAGTATTTT. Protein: CASSVVQTTDTQYF.

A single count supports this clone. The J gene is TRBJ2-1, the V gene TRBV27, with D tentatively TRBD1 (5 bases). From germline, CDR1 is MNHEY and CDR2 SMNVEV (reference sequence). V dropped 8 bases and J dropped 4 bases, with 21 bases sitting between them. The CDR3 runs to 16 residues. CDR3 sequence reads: CASGLRQGVSYNEQFF. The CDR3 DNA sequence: TGTGCCAGCGGATTGAGGCAAGGGGTCTCGTACAATGAGCAGTTCTTC.

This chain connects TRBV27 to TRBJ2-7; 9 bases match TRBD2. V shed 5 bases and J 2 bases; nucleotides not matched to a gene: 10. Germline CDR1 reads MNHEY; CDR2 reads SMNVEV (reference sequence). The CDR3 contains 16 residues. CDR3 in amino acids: CASSPLAGDFPYEQYF. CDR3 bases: TGTGCCAGCAGTCCGTTAGCGGGAGATTTCCCCTACGAGCAGTACTTC.

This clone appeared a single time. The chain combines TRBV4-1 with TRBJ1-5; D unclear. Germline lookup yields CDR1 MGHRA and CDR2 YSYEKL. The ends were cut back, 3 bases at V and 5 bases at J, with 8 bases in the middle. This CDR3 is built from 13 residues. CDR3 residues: CASSHGHYQPQHF. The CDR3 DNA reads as TGCGCCAGCAGCCATGGGCACTATCAGCCCCAGCATTTT.

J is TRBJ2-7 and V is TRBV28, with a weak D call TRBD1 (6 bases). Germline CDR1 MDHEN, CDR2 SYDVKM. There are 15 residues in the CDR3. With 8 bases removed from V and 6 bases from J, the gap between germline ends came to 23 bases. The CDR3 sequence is CASRTQGRRNPEQYF. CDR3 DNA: TGTGCCAGCCGAACACAGGGACGGAGGAATCCCGAGCAGTACTTC. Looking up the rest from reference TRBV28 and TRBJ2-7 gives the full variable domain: DVKVTQSSRYLVKRTGEKVFLECVQDMDHENMFWYRQDPGLGLRLIYFSYDVKMKEKGDIPEGYSVSREKKERFSLILESASTNQTSMYLCASRTQGRRNPEQYFGPGTRLTVT.

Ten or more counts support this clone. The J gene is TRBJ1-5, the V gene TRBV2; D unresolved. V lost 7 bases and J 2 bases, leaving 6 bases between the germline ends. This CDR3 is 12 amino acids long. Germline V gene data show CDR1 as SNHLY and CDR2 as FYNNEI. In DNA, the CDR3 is TGTGCCAGCACGGAGGGCAATCAGCCCCAGCATTTT. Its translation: CASTEGNQPQHF.

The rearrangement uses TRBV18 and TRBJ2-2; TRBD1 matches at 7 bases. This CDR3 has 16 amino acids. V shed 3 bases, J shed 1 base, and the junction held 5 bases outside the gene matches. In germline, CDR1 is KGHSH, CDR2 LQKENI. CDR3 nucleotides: TGTGCCAGCTCACCCGCAGGACAGGAGAACACCGGGGAGCTGTTTTTT. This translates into CASSPAGQENTGELFF. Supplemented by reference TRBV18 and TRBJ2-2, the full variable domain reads NAGVMQNPRHLVRRRGQEARLRCSPMKGHSHVYWYRQLPEEGLKFMVYLQKENIIDESGMPKERFSAEFPKEGPSILRIQQVVRGDSAAYFCASSPAGQENTGELFFGEGSRLTVL.

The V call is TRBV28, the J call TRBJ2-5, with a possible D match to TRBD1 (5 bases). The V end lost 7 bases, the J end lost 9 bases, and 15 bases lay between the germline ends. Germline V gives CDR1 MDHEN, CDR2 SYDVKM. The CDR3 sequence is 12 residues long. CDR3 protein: CASMSGLTAQYF. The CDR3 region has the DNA TGTGCCAGCATGTCAGGGCTAACGGCCCAGTACTTC.

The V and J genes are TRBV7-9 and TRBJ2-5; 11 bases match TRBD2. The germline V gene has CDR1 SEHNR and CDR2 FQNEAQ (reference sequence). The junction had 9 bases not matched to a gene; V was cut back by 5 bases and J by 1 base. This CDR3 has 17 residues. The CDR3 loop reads CASSDPSGRNFQETQYF. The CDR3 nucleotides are TGTGCCAGCAGCGATCCTAGCGGGAGGAACTTCCAAGAGACCCAGTACTTC. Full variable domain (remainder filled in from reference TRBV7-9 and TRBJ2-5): DTGVSQNPRHKITKRGQNVTFRCDPISEHNRLYWYRQTLGQGPEFLTYFQNEAQLEKSRLLSDRFSAERPKGSFSTLEIQRTEQGDSAMYLCASSDPSGRNFQETQYFGPGTRLLVL.

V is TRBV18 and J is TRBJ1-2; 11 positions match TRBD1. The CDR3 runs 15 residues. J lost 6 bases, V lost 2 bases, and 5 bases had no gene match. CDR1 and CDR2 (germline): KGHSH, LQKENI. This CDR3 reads CASSPMDRGQDGYTF. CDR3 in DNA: TGTGCCAGCTCACCAATGGACAGGGGGCAGGATGGCTACACCTTC.

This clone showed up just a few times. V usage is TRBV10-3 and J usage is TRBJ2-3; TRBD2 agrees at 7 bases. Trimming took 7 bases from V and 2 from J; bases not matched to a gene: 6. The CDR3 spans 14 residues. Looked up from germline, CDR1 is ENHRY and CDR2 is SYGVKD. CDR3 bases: TGTGCCATCACCCCAAGCGGGAACACAGATACGCAGTATTTT. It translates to CAITPSGNTDTQYF.

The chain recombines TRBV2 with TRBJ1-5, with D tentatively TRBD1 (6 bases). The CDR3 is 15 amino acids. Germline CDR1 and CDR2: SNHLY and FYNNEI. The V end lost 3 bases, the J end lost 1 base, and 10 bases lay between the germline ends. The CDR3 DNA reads TGTGCCAGCAGTGATATCAGGGGAAGCAATCAGCCCCAGCATTTT. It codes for CASSDIRGSNQPQHF.

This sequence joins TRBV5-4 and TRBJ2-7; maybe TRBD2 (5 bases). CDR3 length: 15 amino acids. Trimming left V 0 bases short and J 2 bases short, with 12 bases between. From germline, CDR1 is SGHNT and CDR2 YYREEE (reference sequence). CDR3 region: CASSLGVETTYEQYF. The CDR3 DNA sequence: TGTGCCAGCAGCTTGGGGGTAGAGACTACCTACGAGCAGTACTTC. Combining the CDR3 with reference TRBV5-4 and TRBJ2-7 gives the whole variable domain ETGVTQSPTHLIKTRGQQVTLRCSSQSGHNTVSWYQQALGQGPQFIFQYYREEENGRGNFPPRFSGLQFPNYSSELNVNALELDDSALYLCASSLGVETTYEQYFGPGTRLTVT.

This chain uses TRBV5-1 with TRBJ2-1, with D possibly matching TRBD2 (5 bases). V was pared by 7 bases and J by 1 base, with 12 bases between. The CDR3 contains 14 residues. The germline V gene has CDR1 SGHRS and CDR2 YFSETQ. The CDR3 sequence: CASSRADSYNEQFF. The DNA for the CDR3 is TGCGCCAGCTCGAGGGCTGATTCCTACAATGAGCAGTTCTTC. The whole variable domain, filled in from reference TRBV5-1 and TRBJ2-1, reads KAGVTQTPRYLIKTRGQQVTLSCSPISGHRSVSWYQQTPGQGLQFLFEYFSETQRNKGNFPGRFSGRQFSNSRSEMNVSTLELGDSALYLCASSRADSYNEQFFGPGTRLTVL.

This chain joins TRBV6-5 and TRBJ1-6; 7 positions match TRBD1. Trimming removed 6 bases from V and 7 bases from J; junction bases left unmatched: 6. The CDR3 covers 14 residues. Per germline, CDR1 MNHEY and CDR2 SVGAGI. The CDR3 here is CASSRQGVNSPLHF. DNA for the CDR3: TGTGCCAGCAGCAGACAGGGTGTGAATTCACCCCTCCACTTT.

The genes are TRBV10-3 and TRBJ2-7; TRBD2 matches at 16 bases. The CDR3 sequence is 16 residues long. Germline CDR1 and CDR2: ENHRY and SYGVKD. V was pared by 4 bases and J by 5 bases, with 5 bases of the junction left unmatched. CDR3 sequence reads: CAISAGLAGGLDEQYF. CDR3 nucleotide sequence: TGTGCCATCAGTGCGGGACTAGCGGGGGGGCTGGACGAGCAGTACTTC.

As DNA, the CDR3 is TGTGCCAGCAGCTCGACAGGGAACTATGGCTACACCTTC. Its translation: CASSSTGNYGYTF. V gene TRBV13 combines with J gene TRBJ1-2; 7 positions match TRBD1. CDR1 and CDR2 (germline): PRHDT, FYEKMQ (reference sequence). Germline trimming cut 4 bases from V and 2 bases from J; bases unmatched to any gene: 1. The CDR3 is 13 amino acids.

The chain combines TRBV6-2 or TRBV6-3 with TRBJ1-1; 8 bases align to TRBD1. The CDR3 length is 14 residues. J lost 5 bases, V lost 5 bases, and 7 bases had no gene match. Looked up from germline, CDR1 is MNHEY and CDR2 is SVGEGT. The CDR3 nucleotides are TGTGCCAGCAGTACACGACAGGGGAGAACTGAAGCTTTCTTT. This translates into CASSTRQGRTEAFF.

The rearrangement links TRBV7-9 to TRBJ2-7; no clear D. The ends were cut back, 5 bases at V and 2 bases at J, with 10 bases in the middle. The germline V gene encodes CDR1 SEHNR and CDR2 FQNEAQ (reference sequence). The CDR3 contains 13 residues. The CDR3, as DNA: TGTGCCAGCAGCCCCTATAGTACCTACGAGCAGTACTTC. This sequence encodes CASSPYSTYEQYF.

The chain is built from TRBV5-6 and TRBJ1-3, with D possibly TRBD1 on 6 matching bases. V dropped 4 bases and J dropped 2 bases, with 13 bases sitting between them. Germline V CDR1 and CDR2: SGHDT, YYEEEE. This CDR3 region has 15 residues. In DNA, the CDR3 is TGTGCCAGCAGCCTGGTTGGGGGCCCTGGAAACACCATATATTTT. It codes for CASSLVGGPGNTIYF.

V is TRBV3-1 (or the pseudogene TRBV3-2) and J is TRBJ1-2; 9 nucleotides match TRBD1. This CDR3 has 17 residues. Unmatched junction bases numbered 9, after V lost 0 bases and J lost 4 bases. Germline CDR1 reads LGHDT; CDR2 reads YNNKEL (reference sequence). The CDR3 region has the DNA TGTGCCAGCAGCCAAGAAAAAGACAGGGGGTTCCTCTATGGCTACACCTTC. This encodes CASSQEKDRGFLYGYTF.

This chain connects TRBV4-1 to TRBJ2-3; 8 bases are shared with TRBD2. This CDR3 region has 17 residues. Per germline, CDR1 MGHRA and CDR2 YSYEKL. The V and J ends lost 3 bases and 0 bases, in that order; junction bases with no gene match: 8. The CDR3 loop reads CASSQVQIAGSTDTQYF. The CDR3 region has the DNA TGCGCCAGCAGCCAGGTACAAATAGCGGGAAGCACAGATACGCAGTATTTT.